The rows below give T cell receptor beta chains drawn from one sample of a study of blood T cell repertoires in COVID-19. The data were produced by immunoSEQ multiplex PCR, yet TCRdb's version contains in-frame clones alone and is incomplete. The sample lists 70,000 to 80,000 clones, around 80% occurring once. The sequenced sample consisted of peripheral blood. All receptors derive from a man aged 45-65 years with acute or convalescent COVID-19. Both conserved end residues are part of each CDR3. The D gene is left open where the match is weak. Expanded clones are given a class, and other clones once, few, many or no size at all.

cdr3_length | d_call | j_call | v_call | clone_size | cdr3_nt | cdr3_aa
14 | TRBD2 | TRBJ2-3 | TRBV6-4 | . | TGTGCCAGCAGTGAGCGGGGGGGCACAGATACGCAGTATTTT | CASSERGGTDTQYF
17 | TRBD2 | TRBJ2-1 | TRBV7-2 | once | TGTGCCAGCAGCTTAATTCGGTCTAGCGGGATTTACAATGAGCAGTTCTTC | CASSLIRSSGIYNEQFF
15 | . | TRBJ1-2 | TRBV4-3 | . | TGCGCCAGCAGCCTCAGATTACTAGAGGGCTATGGCTACACCTTC | CASSLRLLEGYGYTF
13 | . | TRBJ2-7 | TRBV7-3 | . | TGTGCCAGCAGCGCGACTAATTCCTACGAGCAGTACTTC | CASSATNSYEQYF
15 | . | TRBJ1-2 | TRBV6-5 | . | TGTGCCAGCAGTTACAAGGCAGGCTACAACTATGGCTACACCTTC | CASSYKAGYNYGYTF
14 | . | TRBJ1-3 | TRBV28 | few | TGTGCCAGCAAGAGGACAGCCTCTGGAAACACCATATATTTT | CASKRTASGNTIYF
12 | . | TRBJ2-7 | TRBV7-2 | . | TGTGCCAGCAGCTTAGCTAACTACGAGCAGTACTTC | CASSLANYEQYF
15 | . | TRBJ2-7 | TRBV18 | . | TGTGCCAGCTCACCAAACAGAAAATCAGGCTACGAGCAGTACTTC | CASSPNRKSGYEQYF
13 | . | TRBJ2-7 | TRBV4-3 | . | TGCGCCAGCAGCCAAGAGCTCTGGGCCGAGCAGTACTTC | CASSQELWAEQYF
13 | TRBD1 | TRBJ1-4 | TRBV3-1/TRBV3-2 | few | TGTGCCAGCAGCCAAGGGACAGGCAAGAAACTGTTTTTT | CASSQGTGKKLFF
14 | TRBD1 | TRBJ1-1 | TRBV7-2 | . | TGTGCCAGCAGCACAGGGACAGTGAACACTGAAGCTTTCTTT | CASSTGTVNTEAFF
13 | . | TRBJ2-7 | TRBV7-9 | . | TGTGCCAGCAGCCGAACTGACAGATACGAGCAGTACTTC | CASSRTDRYEQYF
15 | . | TRBJ1-6 | TRBV28 | . | TGTGCCAGCAACCCGGACAGCTCCTATAATTCACCCCTCCACTTT | CASNPDSSYNSPLHF
13 | . | TRBJ1-6 | TRBV12-3/TRBV12-4 | . | TGTGCCAGCACCTACGGGGTCGGGTCACCCCTCCACTTT | CASTYGVGSPLHF
11 | . | TRBJ1-1 | TRBV6-5 | . | TGTGCCAGCAAATCCCCTAGGGGGGCTTTCTTT | CASKSPRGAFF
15 | TRBD1 | TRBJ2-3 | TRBV7-2 | . | TGTGCCAGCAGCCGTGACGGACAGGGGGCAGATACGCAGTATTTT | CASSRDGQGADTQYF
15 | TRBD2 | TRBJ2-1 | TRBV6-5 | few | TGTGCCAGCAGTTACCGTGGGCGGGAGTGGGATGAGCAGTTCTTC | CASSYRGREWDEQFF
12 | TRBD1 | TRBJ1-1 | TRBV29-1 | . | TGCAGCGGGGGGACAGGGGTAACTGAAGCTTTCTTT | CSGGTGVTEAFF
15 | TRBD1 | TRBJ1-6 | TRBV7-2 | . | TGTGCCAGCAGCTTAACGACAGGGGTAAATTCACCCCTCCACTTT | CASSLTTGVNSPLHF
16 | TRBD2 | TRBJ2-7 | TRBV4-2 | once | TGTGCCAGCAGCCAAGAGGGGACTAGCGGGACGTACGAGCAGTACTTC | CASSQEGTSGTYEQYF
15 | . | TRBJ1-5 | TRBV19 | . | TGTGCCAGTAGCCTAGACAGTGGAGGCAATCAGCCCCAGCATTTT | CASSLDSGGNQPQHF
17 | TRBD2 | TRBJ2-7 | TRBV23-1 | . | TGCGCCAGCAGTCACGAAAAGGGAGGGAAGAGCTCCTACGAGCAGTACTTC | CASSHEKGGKSSYEQYF
12 | . | TRBJ2-5 | TRBV11-2 | . | TGTGCCAGCAGCTTAGAAGCAGGGATCCAGTACTTC | CASSLEAGIQYF
16 | . | TRBJ2-3 | TRBV9 | once | TGTGCCAGCAGCGTAGGGGACTTAACTAGCACAGATACGCAGTATTTT | CASSVGDLTSTDTQYF
16 | . | TRBJ2-5 | TRBV30 | . | TGTGCCTGGAGCTCAGAGCTCCTCGGGAGAGGAGAGACCCAGTACTTC | CAWSSELLGRGETQYF
14 | TRBD2 | TRBJ2-3 | TRBV11-2 | . | TGTGCCAGCAGCTTGGGCGGGAGCGCAGATACGCAGTATTTT | CASSLGGSADTQYF